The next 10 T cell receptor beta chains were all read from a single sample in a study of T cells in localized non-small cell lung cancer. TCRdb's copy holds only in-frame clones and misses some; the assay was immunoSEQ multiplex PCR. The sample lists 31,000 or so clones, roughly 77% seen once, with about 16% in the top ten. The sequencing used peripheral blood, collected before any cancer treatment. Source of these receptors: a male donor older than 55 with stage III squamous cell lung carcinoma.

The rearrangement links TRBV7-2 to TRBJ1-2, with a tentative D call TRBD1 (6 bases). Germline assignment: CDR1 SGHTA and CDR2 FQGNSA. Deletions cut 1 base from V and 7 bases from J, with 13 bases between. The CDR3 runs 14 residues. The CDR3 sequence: CASSLDRGAGGYTF. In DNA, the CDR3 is TGTGCCAGCAGCTTAGATCGGGGGGCGGGTGGCTACACCTTC. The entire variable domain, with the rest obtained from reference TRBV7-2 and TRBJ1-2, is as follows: GAGVSQSPSNKVTEKGKDVELRCDPISGHTALYWYRQSLGQGLEFLIYFQGNSAPDKSGLPSDRFSAERTGGSVSTLTIQRTQQEDSAVYLCASSLDRGAGGYTFGSGTRLTVV.

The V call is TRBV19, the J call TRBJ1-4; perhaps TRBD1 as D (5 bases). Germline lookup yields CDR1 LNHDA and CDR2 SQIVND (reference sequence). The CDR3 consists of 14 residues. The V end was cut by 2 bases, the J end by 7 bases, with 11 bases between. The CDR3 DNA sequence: TGTGCCAGTAGTATATTACAGGATCTTGAAAAACTGTTTTTT. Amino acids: CASSILQDLEKLFF.

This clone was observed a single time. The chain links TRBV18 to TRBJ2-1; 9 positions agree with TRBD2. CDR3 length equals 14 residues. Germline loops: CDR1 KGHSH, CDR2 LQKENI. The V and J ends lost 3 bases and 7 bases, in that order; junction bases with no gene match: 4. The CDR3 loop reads CASSPLRGGNEQFF. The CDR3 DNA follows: TGTGCCAGCTCACCCTTGCGGGGGGGGAATGAGCAGTTCTTC.

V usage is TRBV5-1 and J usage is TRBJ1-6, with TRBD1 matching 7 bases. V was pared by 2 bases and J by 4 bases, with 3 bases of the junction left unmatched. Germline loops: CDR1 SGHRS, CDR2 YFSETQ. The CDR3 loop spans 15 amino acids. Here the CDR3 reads CASSLGTAYNSPLHF. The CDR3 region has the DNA TGCGCCAGCAGCTTAGGGACAGCGTATAATTCACCCCTCCACTTT.

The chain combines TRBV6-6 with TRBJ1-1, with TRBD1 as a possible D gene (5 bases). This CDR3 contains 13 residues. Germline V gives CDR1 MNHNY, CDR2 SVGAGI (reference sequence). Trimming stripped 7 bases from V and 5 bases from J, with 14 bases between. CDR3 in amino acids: CASTLLGETEAFF. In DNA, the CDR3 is TGTGCCAGCACCCTACTGGGGGAAACTGAAGCTTTCTTT.

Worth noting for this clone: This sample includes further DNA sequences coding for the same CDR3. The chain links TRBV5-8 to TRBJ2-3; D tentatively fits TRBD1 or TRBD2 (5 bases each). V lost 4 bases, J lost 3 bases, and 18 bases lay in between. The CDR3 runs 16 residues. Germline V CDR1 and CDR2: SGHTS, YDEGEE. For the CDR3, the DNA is TGTGCCAGCAGCCATGTTCCGGGGCACCGAACAGATACGCAGTATTTT. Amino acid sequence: CASSHVPGHRTDTQYF.

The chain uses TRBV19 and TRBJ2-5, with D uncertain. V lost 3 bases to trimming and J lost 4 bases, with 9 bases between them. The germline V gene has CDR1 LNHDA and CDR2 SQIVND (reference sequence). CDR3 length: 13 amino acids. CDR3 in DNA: TGTGCCAGTAGTATTAGCAGGCCAGAGACCCAGTACTTC. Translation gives CASSISRPETQYF.

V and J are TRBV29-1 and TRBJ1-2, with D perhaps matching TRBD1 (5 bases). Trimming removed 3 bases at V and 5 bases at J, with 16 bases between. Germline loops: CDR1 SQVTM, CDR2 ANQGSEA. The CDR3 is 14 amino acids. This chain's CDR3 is CSVDRGQASYGYTF. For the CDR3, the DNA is TGCAGCGTTGATAGAGGACAAGCTTCTTATGGCTACACCTTC. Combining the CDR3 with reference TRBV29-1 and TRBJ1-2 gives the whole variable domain SAVISQKPSRDICQRGTSLTIQCQVDSQVTMMFWYRQQPGQSLTLIATANQGSEATYESGFVIDKFPISRPNLTFSTLTVSNMSPEDSSIYLCSVDRGQASYGYTFGSGTRLTVV.

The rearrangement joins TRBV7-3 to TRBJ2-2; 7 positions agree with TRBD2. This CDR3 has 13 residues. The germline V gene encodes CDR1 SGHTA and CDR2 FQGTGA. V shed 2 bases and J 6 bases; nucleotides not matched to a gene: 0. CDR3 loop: CASSLAGAGELFF. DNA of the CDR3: TGTGCCAGCAGCTTAGCGGGAGCCGGGGAGCTGTTTTTT.

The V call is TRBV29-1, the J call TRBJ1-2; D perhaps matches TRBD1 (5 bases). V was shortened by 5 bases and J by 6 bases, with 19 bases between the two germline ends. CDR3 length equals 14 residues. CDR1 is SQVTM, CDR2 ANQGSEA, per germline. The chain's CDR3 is CSVCRVPSPDGYTF. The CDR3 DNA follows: TGCAGCGTTTGCAGGGTGCCCTCTCCAGATGGCTACACCTTC.